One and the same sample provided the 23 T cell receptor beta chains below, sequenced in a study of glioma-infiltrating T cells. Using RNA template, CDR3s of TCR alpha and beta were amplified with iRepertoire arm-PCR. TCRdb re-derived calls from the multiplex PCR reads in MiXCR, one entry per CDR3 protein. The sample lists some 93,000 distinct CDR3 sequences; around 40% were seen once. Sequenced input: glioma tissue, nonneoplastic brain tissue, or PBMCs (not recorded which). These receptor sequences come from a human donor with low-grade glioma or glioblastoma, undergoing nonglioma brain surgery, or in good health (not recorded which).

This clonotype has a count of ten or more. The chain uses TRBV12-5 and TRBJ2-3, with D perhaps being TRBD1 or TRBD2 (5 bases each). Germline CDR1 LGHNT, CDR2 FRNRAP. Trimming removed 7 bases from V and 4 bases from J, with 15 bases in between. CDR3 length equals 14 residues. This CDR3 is CASAGASSPDTQYF. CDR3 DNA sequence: TGTGCTAGTGCCGGGGCCAGCAGCCCAGATACGCAGTATTTT.

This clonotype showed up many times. The CDR3 is CASGDRARRYEQYF. The CDR3 bases are TGTGCCAGCGGAGACAGGGCAAGAAGGTACGAGCAGTACTTC. J is TRBJ2-7 and V is TRBV6-1; 7 bases fit TRBD1. Unmatched junction bases numbered 11, after V lost 8 bases and J lost 4 bases. This CDR3 is 14 amino acids long. Germline CDR1 and CDR2: MNHNS and SASEGT.

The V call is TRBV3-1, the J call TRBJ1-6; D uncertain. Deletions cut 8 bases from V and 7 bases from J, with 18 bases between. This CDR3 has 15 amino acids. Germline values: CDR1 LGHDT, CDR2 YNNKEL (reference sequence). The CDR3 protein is CASGSLEVTNSPLHF. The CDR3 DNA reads TGTGCCAGCGGCTCGCTAGAGGTTACGAATTCACCCCTCCACTTT.

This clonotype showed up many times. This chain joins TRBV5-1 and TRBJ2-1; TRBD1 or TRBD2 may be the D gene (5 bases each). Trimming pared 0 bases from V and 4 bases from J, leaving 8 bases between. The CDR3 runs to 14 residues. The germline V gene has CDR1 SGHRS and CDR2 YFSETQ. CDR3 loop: CASSLGDGYNEQFF. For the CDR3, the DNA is TGCGCCAGCAGCTTGGGGGACGGTTACAATGAGCAGTTCTTC.

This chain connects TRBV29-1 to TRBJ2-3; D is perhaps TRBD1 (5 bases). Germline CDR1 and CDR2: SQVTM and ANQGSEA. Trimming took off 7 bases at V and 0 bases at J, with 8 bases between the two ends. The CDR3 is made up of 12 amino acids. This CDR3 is CSGGISTDTQYF. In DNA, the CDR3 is TGCAGCGGGGGCATCAGCACAGATACGCAGTATTTT.

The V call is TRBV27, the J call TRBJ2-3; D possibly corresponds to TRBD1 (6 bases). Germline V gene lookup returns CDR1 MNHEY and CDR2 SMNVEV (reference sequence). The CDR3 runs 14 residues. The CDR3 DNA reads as TGTGGCAGTAGTTTAGGGGGAGCCGCAGATACGCAGTATTTT. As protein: CGSSLGGAADTQYF.

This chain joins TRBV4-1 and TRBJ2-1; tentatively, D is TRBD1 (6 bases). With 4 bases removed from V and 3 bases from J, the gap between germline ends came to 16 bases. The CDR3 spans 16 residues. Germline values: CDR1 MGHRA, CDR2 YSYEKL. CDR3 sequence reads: CASSPVGTLYYNEQFF. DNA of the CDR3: TGCGCCAGCAGCCCGGTGGGGACACTCTACTACAATGAGCAGTTCTTC.

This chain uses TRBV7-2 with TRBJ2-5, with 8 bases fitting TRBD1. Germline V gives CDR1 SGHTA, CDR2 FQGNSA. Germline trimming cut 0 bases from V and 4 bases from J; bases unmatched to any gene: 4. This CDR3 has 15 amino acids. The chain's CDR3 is CASSLATGGIETQYF. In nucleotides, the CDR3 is TGTGCCAGCAGCTTAGCTACAGGGGGAATAGAGACCCAGTACTTC.

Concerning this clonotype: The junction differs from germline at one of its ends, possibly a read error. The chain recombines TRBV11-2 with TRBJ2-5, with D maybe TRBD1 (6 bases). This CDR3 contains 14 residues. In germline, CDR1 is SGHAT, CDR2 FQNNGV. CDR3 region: CASSLGTGTETKYF. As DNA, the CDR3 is TGTGCCAGCAGCTTAGGTACAGGGACGGAGACCAAGTACTTC.

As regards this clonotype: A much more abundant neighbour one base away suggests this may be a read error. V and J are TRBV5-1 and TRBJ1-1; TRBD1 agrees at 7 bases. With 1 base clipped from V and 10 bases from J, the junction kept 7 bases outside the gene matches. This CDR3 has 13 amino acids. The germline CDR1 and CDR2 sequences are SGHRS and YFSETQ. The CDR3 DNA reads TGCGCCAGCAGCTTGAGAGGGGGCACTAGAGCTTTCTTT. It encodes CASSLRGGTRAFF. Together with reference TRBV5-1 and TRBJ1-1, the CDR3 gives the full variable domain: KAGVTQTPRYLIKTRGQQVTLSCSPISGHRSVSWYQQTPGQGLQFLFEYFSETQRNKGNFPGRFSGRQFSNSRSEMNVSTLELGDSALYLCASSLRGGTRAFFGQGTRLTVV.

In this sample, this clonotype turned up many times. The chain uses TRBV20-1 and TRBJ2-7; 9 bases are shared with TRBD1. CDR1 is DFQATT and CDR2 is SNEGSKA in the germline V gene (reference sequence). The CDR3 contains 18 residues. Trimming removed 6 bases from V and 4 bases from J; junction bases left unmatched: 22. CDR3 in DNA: TGCAGTGCCCAGCCGGGACAGGGCCAAGGTACCTCAGGGTACGAGCAGTACTTC. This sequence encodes CSAQPGQGQGTSGYEQYF.

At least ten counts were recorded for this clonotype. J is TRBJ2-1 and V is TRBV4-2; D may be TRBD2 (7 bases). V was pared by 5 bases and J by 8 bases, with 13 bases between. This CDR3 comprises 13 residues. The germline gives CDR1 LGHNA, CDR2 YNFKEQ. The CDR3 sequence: CASSEDSGDEQFF. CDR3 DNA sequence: TGTGCCAGCAGCGAGGACAGCGGGGATGAGCAGTTCTTC.

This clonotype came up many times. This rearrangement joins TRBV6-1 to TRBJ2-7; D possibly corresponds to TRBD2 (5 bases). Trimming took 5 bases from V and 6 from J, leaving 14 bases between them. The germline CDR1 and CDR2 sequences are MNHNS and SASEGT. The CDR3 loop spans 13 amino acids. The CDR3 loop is CASSYGDYSEQYF. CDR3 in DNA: TGTGCCAGCAGTTATGGAGACTATTCCGAGCAGTACTTC.

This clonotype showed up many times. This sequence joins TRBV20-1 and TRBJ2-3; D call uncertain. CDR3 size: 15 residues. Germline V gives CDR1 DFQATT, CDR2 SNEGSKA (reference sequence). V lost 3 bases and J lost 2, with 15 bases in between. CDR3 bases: TGCAGTGCTAGCTCCCTCGGGCTTATCACAGATACGCAGTATTTT. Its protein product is CSASSLGLITDTQYF.

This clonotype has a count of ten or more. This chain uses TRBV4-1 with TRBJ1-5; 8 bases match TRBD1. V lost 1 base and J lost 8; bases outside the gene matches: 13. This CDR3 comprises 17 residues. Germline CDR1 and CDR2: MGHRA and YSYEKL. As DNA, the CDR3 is TGCGCCAGCAGCCAAGGTTCGTTAGGACAGGGAGCTAAGCCCCAGCATTTT. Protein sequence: CASSQGSLGQGAKPQHF.

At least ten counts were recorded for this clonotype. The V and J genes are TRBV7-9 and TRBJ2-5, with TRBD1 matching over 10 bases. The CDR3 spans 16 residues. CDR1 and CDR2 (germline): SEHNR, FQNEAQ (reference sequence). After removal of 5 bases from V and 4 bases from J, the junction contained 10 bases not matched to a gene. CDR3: CASSPPGQGGPETQYF. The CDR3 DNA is TGTGCCAGCAGCCCTCCTGGACAGGGGGGACCAGAGACCCAGTACTTC.

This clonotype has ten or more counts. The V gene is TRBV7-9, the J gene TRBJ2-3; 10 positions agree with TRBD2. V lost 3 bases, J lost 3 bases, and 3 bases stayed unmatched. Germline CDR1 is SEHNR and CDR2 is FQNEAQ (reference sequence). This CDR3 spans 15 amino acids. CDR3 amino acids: CASSFLAGETDTQYF. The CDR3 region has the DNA TGTGCCAGCAGCTTCCTAGCGGGGGAAACAGATACGCAGTATTTT.

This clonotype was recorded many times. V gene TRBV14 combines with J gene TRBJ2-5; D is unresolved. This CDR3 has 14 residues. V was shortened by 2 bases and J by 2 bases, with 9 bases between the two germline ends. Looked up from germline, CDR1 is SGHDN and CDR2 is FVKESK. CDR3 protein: CASSQHRQQETQYF. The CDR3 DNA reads TGTGCCAGCAGCCAACACCGTCAACAAGAGACCCAGTACTTC.

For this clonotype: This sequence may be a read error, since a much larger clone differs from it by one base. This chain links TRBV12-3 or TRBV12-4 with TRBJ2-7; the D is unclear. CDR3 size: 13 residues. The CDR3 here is CASSSPASYEKYF. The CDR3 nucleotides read TGTGCCAGCAGTTCCCCAGCCTCCTACGAGAAGTACTTC.

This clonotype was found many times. CDR3 nucleotide sequence: TGTGCCAGCTCTGGAACGGCCCAAGAGACCCAGTACTTC. It specifies CASSGTAQETQYF. This rearrangement joins TRBV6-1 to TRBJ2-5; D not certain. The CDR3 is 13 amino acids. V lost 8 bases, J lost 1 base, and 11 bases lay in between. CDR1 MNHNS and CDR2 SASEGT come from the germline V gene.

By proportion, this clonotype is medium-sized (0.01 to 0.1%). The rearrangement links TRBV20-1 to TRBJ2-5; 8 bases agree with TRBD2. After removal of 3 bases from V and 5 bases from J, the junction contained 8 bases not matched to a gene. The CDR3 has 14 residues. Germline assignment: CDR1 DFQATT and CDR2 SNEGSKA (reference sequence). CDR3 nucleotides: TGCAGTGCTAGTCCCGGGAGGGTTGTTGAGACCCAGTACTTC. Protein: CSASPGRVVETQYF.

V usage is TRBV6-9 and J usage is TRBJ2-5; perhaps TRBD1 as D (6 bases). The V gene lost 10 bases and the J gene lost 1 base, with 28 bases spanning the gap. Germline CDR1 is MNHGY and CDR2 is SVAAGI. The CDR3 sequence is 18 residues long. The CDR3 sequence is CANSYRKGNRVIQETQYF. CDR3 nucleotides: TGTGCCAACAGCTACAGGAAGGGGAACAGGGTGATCCAAGAGACCCAGTACTTC.

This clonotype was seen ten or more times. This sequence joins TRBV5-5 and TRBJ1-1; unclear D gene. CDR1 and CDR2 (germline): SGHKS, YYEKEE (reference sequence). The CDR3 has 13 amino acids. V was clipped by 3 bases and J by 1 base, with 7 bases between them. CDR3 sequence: CASSYAGNTEAFF. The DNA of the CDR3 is TGTGCCAGCAGCTATGCGGGGAACACTGAAGCTTTCTTT.